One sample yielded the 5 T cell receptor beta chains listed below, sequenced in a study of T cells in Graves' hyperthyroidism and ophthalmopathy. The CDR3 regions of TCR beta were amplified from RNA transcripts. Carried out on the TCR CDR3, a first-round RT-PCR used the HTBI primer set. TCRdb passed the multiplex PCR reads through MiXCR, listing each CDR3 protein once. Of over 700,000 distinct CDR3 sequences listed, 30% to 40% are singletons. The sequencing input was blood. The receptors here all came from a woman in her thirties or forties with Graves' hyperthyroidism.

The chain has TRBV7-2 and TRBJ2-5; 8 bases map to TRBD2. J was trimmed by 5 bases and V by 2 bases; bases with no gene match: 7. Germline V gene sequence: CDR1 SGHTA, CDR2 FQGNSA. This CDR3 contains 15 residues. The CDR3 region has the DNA TGTGCCAGCAGCTTACAAGCGGGGGAGGGGGAGACCCAGTACTTC. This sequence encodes CASSLQAGEGETQYF.

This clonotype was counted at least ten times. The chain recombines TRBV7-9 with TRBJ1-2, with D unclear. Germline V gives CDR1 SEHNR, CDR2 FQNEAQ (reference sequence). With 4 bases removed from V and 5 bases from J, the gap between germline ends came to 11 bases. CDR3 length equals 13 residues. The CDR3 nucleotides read TGTGCCAGCAGCTCCCATCTCTCGTATGGCTACACCTTC. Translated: CASSSHLSYGYTF.

The CDR3: CASLPSGNHEQYF. The CDR3 DNA reads as TGTGCCAGTCTCCCCAGCGGGAACCACGAGCAGTACTTC. The rearrangement joins TRBV2 to TRBJ2-7, with 7 bases lining up with TRBD2. The J segment lost 5 bases and the V segment lost 9 bases, leaving 10 bases of the junction unmatched. Per the germline V gene, CDR1 is SNHLY and CDR2 is FYNNEI. The CDR3 has 13 residues.

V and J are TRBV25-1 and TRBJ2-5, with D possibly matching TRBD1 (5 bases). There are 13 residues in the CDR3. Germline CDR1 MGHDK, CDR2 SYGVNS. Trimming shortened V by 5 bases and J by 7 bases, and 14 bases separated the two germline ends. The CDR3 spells CASSLLQQGTQYF. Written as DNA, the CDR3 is TGTGCCAGCAGTCTACTTCAGCAGGGGACCCAGTACTTC.

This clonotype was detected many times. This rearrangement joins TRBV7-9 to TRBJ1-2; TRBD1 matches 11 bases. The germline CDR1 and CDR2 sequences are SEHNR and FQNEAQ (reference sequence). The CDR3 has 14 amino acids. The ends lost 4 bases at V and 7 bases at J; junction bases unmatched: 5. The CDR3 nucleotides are TGTGCCAGCAGCTACGGACAGGGGGCCGCTGGCTACACCTTC. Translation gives CASSYGQGAAGYTF.